The rows below give T cell receptor beta chains drawn from one sample of a study of graft-versus-host responses after intestinal transplantation. No antigen is known for these receptors. TCRdb's table, derived via immunoSEQ multiplex PCR, lists solely in-frame clones and lacks some. Of about 88,000 clones listed, 75% to 95% were seen once; the top ten hold 0.35%. Sequenced material: unstimulated CD4+ T cells sorted from spleen or lymph node cells, taken before transplant. The receptors here all came from a human donor who was the organ donor for an intestinal transplant. Each CDR3 is given with its conserved first and last residue. A D gene is named only where the DNA matches it firmly. Clone size, where shown, is once, few, many, or a class for clones that have expanded.

.	TRBV13	TRBJ2-7	.	TGTGCCAGCAGCTCACCACTGCGGAGCGAGCAGTACTTC	CASSSPLRSEQYF
.	TRBV30	TRBJ1-2	.	TGTGCCTGGAGTGTACGAACACAGGGTAAAATAGGCTACACCTTC	CAWSVRTQGKIGYTF
.	TRBV2	TRBJ1-5	few	TGTGCCAGCAGCGTGACAGGAACCTATCAGCCCCAGCATTTT	CASSVTGTYQPQHF
TRBD2	TRBV5-1	TRBJ2-1	.	TGCGCCAGCAGCTTGGTGGTAGCGGGAGTCAATGAGCAGTTCTTC	CASSLVVAGVNEQFF
.	TRBV6-1	TRBJ1-4	.	TGTGCCAGCAGTGCCCTGTTCAGGGGCTGGGGTTATGAAAAACTGTTTTTT	CASSALFRGWGYEKLFF
.	TRBV7-9	TRBJ2-3	.	TGTGCCAGCAGCTTAGTTAGCAGTTTTTTCACAGATACGCAGTATTTT	CASSLVSSFFTDTQYF
.	TRBV2	TRBJ1-2	.	TGTGCCAGCAGCGTCTCCCCTAACTATGGCTACACCTTC	CASSVSPNYGYTF
TRBD1	TRBV4-2	TRBJ1-4	.	TGTGCCAGCAGCCACGATGGGGACAGGGACCTTAATGAAAAACTGTTTTTT	CASSHDGDRDLNEKLFF
.	TRBV21-1	TRBJ1-2	.	TGTGCCAGCAGCAAAGCTGACCCTCCCCCCGTGACAGGGCACTATGGCTACACCTTC	CASSKADPPPVTGHYGYTF
.	TRBV7-3	TRBJ2-7	.	TGTGCCAGCAGCCCCCGGGCGGGGGCCGGGGTCCACGAGCAGTACTTC	CASSPRAGAGVHEQYF
TRBD2	TRBV6-5	TRBJ2-2	.	TGTGCCAGCAGTGCCTACCGGGGGGGTACCGGGGAGCTGTTTTTT	CASSAYRGGTGELFF
TRBD1	TRBV5-1	TRBJ1-1	.	TGCGCCAGCAGCTATGGACAGGGGGCTAGGGCTGAAGCTTTCTTT	CASSYGQGARAEAFF
.	TRBV20-1	TRBJ2-3	.	TGCAGTGCTAGCAAAACAGATACGCAGTATTTT	CSASKTDTQYF
.	TRBV30	TRBJ2-4	.	TGTGCCTGGAGTGGAATCCGGGACATTAAAAACATTCAGTACTTC	CAWSGIRDIKNIQYF
.	TRBV10-3	TRBJ1-2	.	TGTGCCATCAGGGGGGACACGGGCGGCTATGGCTACACCTTC	CAIRGDTGGYGYTF
.	TRBV5-1	TRBJ2-1	.	TGCGCCAGCAGCATCGGGACACTTGGAGATGAGCAGTTCTTC	CASSIGTLGDEQFF
TRBD2	TRBV5-6	TRBJ2-7	.	TGTGCCAGCAGCAGGACTAGCGGGAGATTCTACGAGCAGTACTTC	CASSRTSGRFYEQYF
.	TRBV21-1	TRBJ1-2	.	TGTGCCAGCAGCTCAAGGGGCACTAATGGCTACACCTTC	CASSSRGTNGYTF
TRBD1	TRBV7-9	TRBJ2-7	once	TGTGCCAGCAGCTACCGGGACAGGGGGCGTTCCTCCTACGAGCAGTACTTC	CASSYRDRGRSSYEQYF
TRBD1	TRBV19	TRBJ1-2	.	TGTGCCAGTAGTACTGGGGACAGGGGCAACTATGGCTACACCTTC	CASSTGDRGNYGYTF
.	TRBV2	TRBJ2-2	.	TGTGCCAGCAGACAGGGCGGTTCGACGAACACCGGGGAGCTGTTTTTT	CASRQGGSTNTGELFF
.	TRBV11-2	TRBJ2-3	.	TGTGCCAGCAGCTTAGATAGTCAGGGATTACGGACAGATACGCAGTATTTT	CASSLDSQGLRTDTQYF
.	TRBV5-1	TRBJ1-2	.	TGCGCCAGCAGCTTCGCCCTTTTATCAGGAACTTATGGCTACACCTTC	CASSFALLSGTYGYTF